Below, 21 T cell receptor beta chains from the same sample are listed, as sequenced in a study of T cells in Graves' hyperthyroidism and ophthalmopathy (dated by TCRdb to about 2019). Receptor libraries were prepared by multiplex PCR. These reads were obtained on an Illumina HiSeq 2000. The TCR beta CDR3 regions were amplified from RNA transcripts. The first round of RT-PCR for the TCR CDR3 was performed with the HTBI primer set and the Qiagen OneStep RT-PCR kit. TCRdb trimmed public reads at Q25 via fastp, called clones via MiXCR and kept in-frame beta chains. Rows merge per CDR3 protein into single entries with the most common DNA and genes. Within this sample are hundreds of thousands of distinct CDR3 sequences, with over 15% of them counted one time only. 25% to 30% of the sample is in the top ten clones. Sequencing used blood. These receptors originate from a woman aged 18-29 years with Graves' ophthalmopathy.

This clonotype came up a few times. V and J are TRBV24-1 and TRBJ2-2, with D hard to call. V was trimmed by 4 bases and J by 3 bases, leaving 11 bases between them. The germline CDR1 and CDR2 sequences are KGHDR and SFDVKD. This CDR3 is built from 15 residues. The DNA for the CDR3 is TGTGCCACCAGTGACAGGCAGGAGTACACCGGGGAGCTGTTTTTT. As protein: CATSDRQEYTGELFF.

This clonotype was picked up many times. CDR3 nucleotides: TGTGCCAGCAGCTTATACGAGGAGACCCAGTACTTC. It yields the protein CASSLYEETQYF. V is TRBV7-2 and J is TRBJ2-5; D uncertain. The V and J ends lost 2 bases and 5 bases respectively, with 6 bases between them. This CDR3 contains 12 residues. CDR1 SGHTA and CDR2 FQGNSA come from the germline V gene.

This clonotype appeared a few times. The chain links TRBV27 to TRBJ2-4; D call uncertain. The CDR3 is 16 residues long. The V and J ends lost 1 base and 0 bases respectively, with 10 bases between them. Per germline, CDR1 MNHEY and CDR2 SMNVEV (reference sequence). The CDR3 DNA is TGTGCCAGCAGTTTATTTCAGAGACTAGCCAAAAACATTCAGTACTTC. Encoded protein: CASSLFQRLAKNIQYF.

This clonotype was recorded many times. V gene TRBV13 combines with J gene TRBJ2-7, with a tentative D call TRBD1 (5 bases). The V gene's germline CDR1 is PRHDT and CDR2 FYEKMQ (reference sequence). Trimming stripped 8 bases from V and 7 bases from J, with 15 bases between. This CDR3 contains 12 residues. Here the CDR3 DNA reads TGTGCCAGCTCTCTGGGGCCTGGGGAGCAGTACTTC. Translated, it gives CASSLGPGEQYF.

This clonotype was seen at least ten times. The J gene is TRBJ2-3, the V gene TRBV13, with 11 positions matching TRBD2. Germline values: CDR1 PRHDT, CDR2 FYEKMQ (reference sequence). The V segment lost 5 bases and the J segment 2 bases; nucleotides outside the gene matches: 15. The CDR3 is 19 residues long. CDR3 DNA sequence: TGTGCCAGCAGCCATGTGGTGGCTAGCGGGAGGTCGGACACAGATACGCAGTATTTT. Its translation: CASSHVVASGRSDTDTQYF.

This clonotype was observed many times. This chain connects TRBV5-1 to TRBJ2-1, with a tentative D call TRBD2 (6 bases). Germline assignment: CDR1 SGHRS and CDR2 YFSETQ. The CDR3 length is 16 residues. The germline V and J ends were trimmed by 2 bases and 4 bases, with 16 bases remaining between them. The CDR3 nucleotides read TGCGCCAGCAGCTTAACCCTTAGCGGTCGGTACAATGAGCAGTTCTTC. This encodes CASSLTLSGRYNEQFF.

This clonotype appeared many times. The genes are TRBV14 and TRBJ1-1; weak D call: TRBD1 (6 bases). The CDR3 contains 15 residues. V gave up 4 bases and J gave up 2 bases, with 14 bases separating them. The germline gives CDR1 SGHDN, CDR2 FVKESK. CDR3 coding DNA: TGTGCCAGCAGCCCGTCGGGACACCGAAACACTGAAGCTTTCTTT. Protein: CASSPSGHRNTEAFF.

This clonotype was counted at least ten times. The CDR3 nucleotides read TGCAGTGCTAGAGCCGGGGGTCGCACAGATACGCAGTATTTT. Its protein is CSARAGGRTDTQYF. This rearrangement joins TRBV20-1 to TRBJ2-3; a weak D match, TRBD2 (6 bases). CDR3 length: 14 residues. Trimming shortened V by 1 base and J by 1 base, and 9 bases separated the two germline ends. Germline CDR1 and CDR2: DFQATT and SNEGSKA (reference sequence).

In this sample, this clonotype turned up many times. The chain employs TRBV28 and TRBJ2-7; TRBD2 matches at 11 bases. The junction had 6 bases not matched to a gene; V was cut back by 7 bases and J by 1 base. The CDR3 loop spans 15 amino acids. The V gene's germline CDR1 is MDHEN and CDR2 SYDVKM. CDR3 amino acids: CASTQTSGSSYEQYF. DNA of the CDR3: TGTGCCAGCACGCAAACTAGCGGGAGTTCCTACGAGCAGTACTTC.

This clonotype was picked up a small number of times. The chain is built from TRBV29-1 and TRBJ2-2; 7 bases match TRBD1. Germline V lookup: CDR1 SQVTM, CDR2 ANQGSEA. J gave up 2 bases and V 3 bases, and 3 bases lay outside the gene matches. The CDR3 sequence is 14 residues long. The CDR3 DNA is TGCAGCGTTGAGGGGACAGATAACACCGGGGAGCTGTTTTTT. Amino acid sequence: CSVEGTDNTGELFF.

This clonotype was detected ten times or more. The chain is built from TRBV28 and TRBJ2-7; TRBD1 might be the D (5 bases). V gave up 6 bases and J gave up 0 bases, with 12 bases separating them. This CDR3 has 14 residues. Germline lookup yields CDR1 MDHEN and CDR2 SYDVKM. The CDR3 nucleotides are TGTGCCAGCAGCCTTCCGGACAACTCCTACGAGCAGTACTTC. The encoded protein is CASSLPDNSYEQYF. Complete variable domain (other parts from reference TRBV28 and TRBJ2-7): DVKVTQSSRYLVKRTGEKVFLECVQDMDHENMFWYRQDPGLGLRLIYFSYDVKMKEKGDIPEGYSVSREKKERFSLILESASTNQTSMYLCASSLPDNSYEQYFGPGTRLTVT.

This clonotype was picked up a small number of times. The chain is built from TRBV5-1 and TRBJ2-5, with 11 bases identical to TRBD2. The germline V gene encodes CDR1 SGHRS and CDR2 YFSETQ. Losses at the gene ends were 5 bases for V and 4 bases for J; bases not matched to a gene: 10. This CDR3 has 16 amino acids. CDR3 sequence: CASSSLLAGGGETQYF. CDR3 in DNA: TGCGCCAGCAGTTCCCTCCTAGCGGGGGGCGGAGAGACCCAGTACTTC.

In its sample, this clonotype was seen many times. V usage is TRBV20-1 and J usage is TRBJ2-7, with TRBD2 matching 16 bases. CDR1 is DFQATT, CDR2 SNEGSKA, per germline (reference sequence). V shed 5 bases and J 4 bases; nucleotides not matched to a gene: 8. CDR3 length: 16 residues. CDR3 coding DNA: TGCAGTGCTTCTGGGACTAGCGGGAGGGCCGGATACGAGCAGTACTTC. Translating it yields CSASGTSGRAGYEQYF.

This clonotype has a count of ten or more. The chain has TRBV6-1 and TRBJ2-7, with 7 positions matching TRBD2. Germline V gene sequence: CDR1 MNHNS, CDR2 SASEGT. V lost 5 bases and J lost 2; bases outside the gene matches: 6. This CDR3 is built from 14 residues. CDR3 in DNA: TGTGCCAGCAGTAGGGCGGGGGAGGCCTACGAGCAGTACTTC. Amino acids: CASSRAGEAYEQYF.

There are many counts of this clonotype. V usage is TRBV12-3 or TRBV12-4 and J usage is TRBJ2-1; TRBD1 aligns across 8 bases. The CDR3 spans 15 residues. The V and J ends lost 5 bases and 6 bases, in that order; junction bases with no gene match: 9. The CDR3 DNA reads TGTGCCAGCAGTGGCGCCGGGACAGGAATCAATGAGCAGTTCTTC. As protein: CASSGAGTGINEQFF.

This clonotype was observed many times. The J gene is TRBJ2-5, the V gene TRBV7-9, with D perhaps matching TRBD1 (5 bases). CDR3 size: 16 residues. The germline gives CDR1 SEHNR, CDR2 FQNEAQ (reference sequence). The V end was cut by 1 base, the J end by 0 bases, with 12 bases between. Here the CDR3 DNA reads TGTGCCAGCAGCTTAGACTTCCGACAGAACCAAGAGACCCAGTACTTC. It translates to CASSLDFRQNQETQYF.

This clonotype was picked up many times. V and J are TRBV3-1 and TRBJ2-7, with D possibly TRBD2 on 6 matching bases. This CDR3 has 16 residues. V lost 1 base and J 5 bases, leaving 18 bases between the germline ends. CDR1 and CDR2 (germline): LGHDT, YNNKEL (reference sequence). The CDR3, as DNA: TGTGCCAGCAGCCAAGCGGGTAGCGGATTAGGCGACGAGCAGTACTTC. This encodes CASSQAGSGLGDEQYF.

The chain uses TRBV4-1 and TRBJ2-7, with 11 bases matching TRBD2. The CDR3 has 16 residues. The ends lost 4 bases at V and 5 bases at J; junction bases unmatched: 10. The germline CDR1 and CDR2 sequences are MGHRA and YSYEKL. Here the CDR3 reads CASSLIAGGRGDEQYF. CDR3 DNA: TGCGCCAGCAGCCTAATAGCGGGAGGGAGGGGGGACGAGCAGTACTTC.

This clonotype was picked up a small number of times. The CDR3, as DNA: TGCAGTGCTAGGGGGACGGGAAGGGGGACCCAGTACTTC. Its protein is CSARGTGRGTQYF. This sequence joins TRBV20-1 and TRBJ2-5; perhaps D is TRBD1 or TRBD2 (5 bases each). The length of the CDR3 is 13 residues. From germline, CDR1 is DFQATT and CDR2 SNEGSKA (reference sequence). V lost 3 bases to trimming and J lost 7 bases, with 15 bases between them.

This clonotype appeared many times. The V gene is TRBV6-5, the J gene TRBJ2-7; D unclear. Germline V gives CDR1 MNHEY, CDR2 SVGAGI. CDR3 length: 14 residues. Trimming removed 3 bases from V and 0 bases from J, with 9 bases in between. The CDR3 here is CASSYKTSSYEQYF. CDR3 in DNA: TGTGCCAGCAGTTATAAGACGAGCTCCTACGAGCAGTACTTC.

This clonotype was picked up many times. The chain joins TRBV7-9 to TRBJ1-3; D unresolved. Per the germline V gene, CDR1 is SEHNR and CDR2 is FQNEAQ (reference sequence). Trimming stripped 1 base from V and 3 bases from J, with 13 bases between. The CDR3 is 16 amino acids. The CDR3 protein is CASSLESGGGGNTIYF. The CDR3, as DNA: TGTGCCAGCAGCTTAGAATCGGGCGGCGGTGGAAACACCATATATTTT.